Listed below are T cell receptor beta chains from one sample, sequenced in a study of blood T cells in healthy people across ages. A single record per CDR3 protein comes from TCRdb applying MiXCR to the 5' RACE reads. The sample carries over 1,500,000 distinct CDR3 sequences, 39% recorded once. Sample: blood. The receptor source for this set is a human donor in good health. Both conserved end residues are part of each CDR3. A D gene is named only where the DNA matches it firmly. Clone sizes are given selectively: once, few, many, or a class where the clone is expanded.

d_gene,v_gene,j_gene,abundance,CDR3aa,CDR3nt
.,TRBV20-1,TRBJ2-7,.,CSARDGWAGTYEQYF,TGCAGTGCTAGAGATGGGTGGGCAGGGACCTACGAGCAGTACTTC
.,TRBV6-1,TRBJ1-2,.,CASSAGAEYYGYTF,TGTGCCAGCAGTGCGGGGGCCGAGTACTATGGCTACACCTTC
.,TRBV7-2,TRBJ2-7,few,CASSGTASSYEQYF,TGTGCCAGCAGCGGGACGGCGAGCTCCTACGAGCAGTACTTC
TRBD1,TRBV20-1,TRBJ1-2,few,CSAKTGGVPNYGYTF,TGCAGTGCTAAGACAGGGGGAGTTCCAAACTATGGCTACACCTTC
.,TRBV20-1,TRBJ2-5,.,CSDRLGETQYF,TGCAGCGATCGACTAGGAGAGACCCAGTACTTC
.,TRBV7-2,TRBJ2-5,.,CASSPARLGGLETQYF,TGTGCCAGCAGCCCCGCCCGTCTAGGGGGGTTGGAGACCCAGTACTTC
.,TRBV7-3,TRBJ1-1,few,CASSLTGGSGLTEAFF,TGTGCCAGCAGCTTAACGGGAGGGTCGGGCCTCACTGAAGCTTTCTTT
.,TRBV7-3,TRBJ2-7,.,CASSSAAGKEISYEQYF,TGTGCCAGCAGCTCCGCGGCGGGGAAAGAAATCTCCTACGAGCAGTACTTC
TRBD2,TRBV12-3/TRBV12-4,TRBJ2-7,.,CASSGGGAFFNEQYF,TGTGCCAGCAGTGGCGGGGGGGCCTTCTTCAATGAGCAGTACTTC
.,TRBV6-5,TRBJ1-1,.,CASKGGTFNTEAFF,TGTGCCAGCAAGGGGGGGACTTTCAACACTGAAGCTTTCTTT
.,TRBV29-1,TRBJ2-3,many,CSVSGTIVGDTQYF,TGCAGCGTGTCCGGGACAATAGTAGGAGATACGCAGTATTTT
.,TRBV20-1,TRBJ2-7,many,CSASSPAADFYEQYF,TGCAGTGCTAGTTCCCCAGCAGCCGATTTCTACGAGCAGTACTTC
.,TRBV5-5,TRBJ2-1,.,CASQAGWGSGNEQFF,TGTGCCAGCCAGGCCGGTTGGGGTAGTGGAAATGAGCAGTTCTTC
.,TRBV20-1,TRBJ2-5,.,CSARDEVAETQYF,TGCAGTGCTAGAGATGAAGTAGCAGAGACCCAGTACTTC
.,TRBV14,TRBJ2-7,.,CTSSQGGGWGYNEQYF,TGTACCAGCAGCCAAGGTGGGGGTTGGGGTTACAATGAGCAGTACTTC
TRBD1,TRBV4-1,TRBJ2-1,.,CASSQEVSGTATYNEQFF,TGCGCCAGCAGCCAAGAGGTTTCTGGGACAGCAACCTACAATGAGCAGTTCTTC
.,TRBV3-1,TRBJ1-2,.,CASSRLAVLGYGYTF,TGTGCCAGCAGCCGATTGGCGGTACTAGGCTATGGCTACACCTTC
.,TRBV27,TRBJ2-7,.,CASSPSSGQLSYEQYF,TGTGCCAGCAGTCCCTCGAGTGGACAACTATCCTACGAGCAGTACTTC
.,TRBV7-6,TRBJ2-2,.,CASSGTRPGTGELFF,TGTGCCAGCAGCGGCACCAGGCCAGGCACCGGGGAGCTGTTTTTT
.,TRBV7-9,TRBJ2-7,once,CASAEDVTYEQYF,TGTGCCAGCGCCGAGGACGTCACCTACGAGCAGTACTTC
.,TRBV12-3/TRBV12-4,TRBJ2-7,.,CASTGPKTSSYEQYF,TGTGCCAGCACCGGCCCCAAGACATCCTCGTACGAGCAGTACTTC
.,TRBV4-1,TRBJ1-1,.,CASSQVKENTEAFF,TGCGCCAGCAGCCAAGTTAAAGAGAACACTGAAGCTTTCTTT
.,TRBV7-3,TRBJ2-1,.,CASSFGGPVDEQFF,TGTGCCAGCAGCTTCGGGGGACCTGTAGATGAGCAGTTCTTC
.,TRBV20-1,TRBJ1-2,once,CSASGPPGQGKNGYTF,TGCAGTGCTAGTGGGCCCCCGGGGCAGGGGAAGAATGGCTACACCTTC
.,TRBV13,TRBJ2-7,.,CASRAGNYEQYF,TGTGCCAGCAGGGCCGGTAACTACGAGCAGTACTTC
.,TRBV2,TRBJ2-7,.,CASSEELPPYEQYF,TGTGCCAGCAGCGAGGAACTCCCCCCATACGAGCAGTACTTC
TRBD1,TRBV7-9,TRBJ1-2,.,CASSQTGGFYGYTF,TGTGCCAGCAGCCAAACAGGGGGTTTCTATGGCTACACCTTC